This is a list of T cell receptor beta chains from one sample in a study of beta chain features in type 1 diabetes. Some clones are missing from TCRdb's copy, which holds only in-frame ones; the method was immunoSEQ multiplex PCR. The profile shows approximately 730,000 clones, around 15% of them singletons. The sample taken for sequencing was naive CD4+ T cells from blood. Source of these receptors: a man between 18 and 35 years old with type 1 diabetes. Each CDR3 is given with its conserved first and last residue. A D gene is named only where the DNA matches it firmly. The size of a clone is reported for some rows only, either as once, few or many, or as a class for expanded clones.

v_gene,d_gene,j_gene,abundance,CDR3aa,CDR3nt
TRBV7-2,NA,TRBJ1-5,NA,CASSSWGMNQPQHF,TGTGCCAGCAGCTCCTGGGGGATGAATCAGCCCCAGCATTTT
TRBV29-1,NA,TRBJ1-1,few,CSAETWGSTEAFF,TGCAGCGCTGAGACCTGGGGGAGCACTGAAGCTTTCTTT
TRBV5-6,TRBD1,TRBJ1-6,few,CASTLWRGRSPLHF,TGTGCCAGCACCCTATGGAGGGGGCGGTCACCCCTCCACTTT
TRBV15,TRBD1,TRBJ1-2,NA,CATSGDRGYIYGYTF,TGTGCCACCAGCGGAGACAGGGGTTACATCTATGGCTACACCTTC
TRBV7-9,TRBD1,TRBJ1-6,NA,CASSPGQGRSPLHF,TGTGCCAGCAGCCCGGGACAGGGTCGATCACCCCTCCACTTT
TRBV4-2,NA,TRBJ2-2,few,CASSQGTFTGELFF,TGTGCCAGCAGCCAGGGCACCTTCACCGGGGAGCTGTTTTTT
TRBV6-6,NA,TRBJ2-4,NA,CASSLDWDNIQYF,TGTGCCAGCAGCCTTGACTGGGACAACATTCAGTACTTC
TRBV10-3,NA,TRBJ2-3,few,CAIVGTVSDTQYF,TGTGCCATCGTCGGGACGGTTTCAGATACGCAGTATTTT
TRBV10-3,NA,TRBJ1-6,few,CAISAGEESPLHF,TGTGCCATCTCCGCGGGGGAAGAGTCACCCCTCCACTTT
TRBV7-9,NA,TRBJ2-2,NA,CAREGSPLNTGELFF,TGTGCCAGGGAGGGGTCCCCATTAAACACCGGGGAGCTGTTTTTT
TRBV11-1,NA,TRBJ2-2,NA,CASSFGQGTGELFF,TGTGCCAGCAGCTTCGGGCAAGGCACCGGGGAGCTGTTTTTT
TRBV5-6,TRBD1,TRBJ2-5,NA,CASMGQGVWETQYF,TGTGCCAGCATGGGACAGGGGGTGTGGGAGACCCAGTACTTC
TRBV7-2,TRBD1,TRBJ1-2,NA,CASSTEGTGYGYTF,TGTGCCAGCAGCACAGAGGGGACAGGCTATGGCTACACCTTC
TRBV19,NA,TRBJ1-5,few,CASSGYREPGNQPQHF,TGTGCCAGTAGTGGGTACAGGGAGCCGGGGAATCAGCCCCAGCATTTT
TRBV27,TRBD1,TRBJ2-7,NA,CASSAIGTAYEQYF,TGTGCCAGCAGTGCGATCGGGACAGCCTACGAGCAGTACTTC
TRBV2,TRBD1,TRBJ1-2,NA,CASSAGGGYTF,TGTGCCAGCAGTGCAGGGGGCGGCTACACCTTC
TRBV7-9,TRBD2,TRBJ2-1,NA,CASSLALASGGIYEQFF,TGTGCCAGCAGCTTAGCGCTGGCTAGCGGGGGTATCTATGAGCAGTTCTTC
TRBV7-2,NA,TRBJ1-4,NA,CASSLGAGVNEKLFF,TGTGCCAGCAGCTTAGGGGCAGGGGTCAATGAAAAACTGTTTTTT
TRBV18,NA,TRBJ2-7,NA,CASSRSGFPTYEQYF,TGTGCCAGCTCACGTAGTGGCTTTCCTACATACGAGCAGTACTTC
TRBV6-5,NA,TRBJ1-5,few,CASRPKGQPQHF,TGTGCCAGCAGGCCGAAGGGGCAGCCCCAGCATTTT
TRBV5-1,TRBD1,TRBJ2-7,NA,CASSLEGQGGHEQYF,TGCGCCAGCAGCTTGGAGGGACAGGGAGGCCACGAGCAGTACTTC
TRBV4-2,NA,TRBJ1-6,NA,CASSQEWDKNSPLHF,TGTGCCAGCAGCCAAGAATGGGACAAAAATTCACCCCTCCACTTT
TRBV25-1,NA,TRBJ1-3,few,CASSELEQDRNTIYF,TGTGCCAGCAGTGAATTGGAACAGGACCGAAACACCATATATTTT
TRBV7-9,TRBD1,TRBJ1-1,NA,CASSLVPGQMNTEAFF,TGTGCCAGCAGCTTAGTGCCGGGACAGATGAACACTGAAGCTTTCTTT
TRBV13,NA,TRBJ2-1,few,CASSLEGSTRYNEQFF,TGTGCCAGCAGCCTCGAGGGCAGTACGAGATACAATGAGCAGTTCTTC
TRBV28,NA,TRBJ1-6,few,CASSNTYNSPLHF,TGTGCCAGCAGTAACACCTATAATTCACCCCTCCACTTT
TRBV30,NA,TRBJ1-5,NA,CAWSAPLGGWQPQHF,TGTGCCTGGAGTGCCCCCCTGGGGGGCTGGCAGCCCCAGCATTTT
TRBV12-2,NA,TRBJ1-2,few,CASRLGYRDLQYGYTF,TGTGCAAGTCGCTTAGGGTACAGGGACCTACAATATGGCTACACCTTC
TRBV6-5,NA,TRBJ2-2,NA,CASSGTPNTGELFF,TGTGCCAGCAGCGGGACTCCGAACACCGGGGAGCTGTTTTTT
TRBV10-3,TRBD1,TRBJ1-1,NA,CAISGDRGITEAFF,TGTGCCATCAGCGGAGACAGGGGAATTACTGAAGCTTTCTTT
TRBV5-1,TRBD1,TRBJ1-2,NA,CASSGTVYGYTF,TGCGCCAGCAGTGGGACAGTCTATGGCTACACCTTC
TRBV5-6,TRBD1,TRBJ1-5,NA,CASSFRGTDTGSQHF,TGTGCCAGCAGCTTTCGAGGGACAGACACAGGGTCCCAGCATTTT
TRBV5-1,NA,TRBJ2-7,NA,CASSLAGPRVYEQYF,TGCGCCAGCAGCTTGGCCGGGCCCAGAGTTTACGAGCAGTACTTC
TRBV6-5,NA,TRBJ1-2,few,CASSGRGFPNYGYTF,TGTGCCAGCAGTGGAAGAGGGTTCCCGAACTATGGCTACACCTTC
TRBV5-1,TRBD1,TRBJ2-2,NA,CASSLFGTENTGELFF,TGCGCCAGCAGCTTGTTCGGGACAGAGAACACCGGGGAGCTGTTTTTT